The 20 T cell receptor beta chains below come from one sample, sequenced in a study of lymphopenia after photon versus proton radiotherapy. Sequenced by immunoSEQ multiplex PCR; TCRdb stores in-frame clones only, minus some. The table records 25,000 to 30,000 clones, 80% to 90% of them present only once. Sequenced here: peripheral blood, sampled from a patient treated with proton-based radiotherapy. The receptor source for this set is a woman in her sixties with cholangiocarcinoma. Some clones in this sample may be carry-over from other donors' samples.

This rearrangement joins TRBV5-6 to TRBJ2-5, with TRBD2 identical over 9 bases. The J segment lost 5 bases and the V segment lost 9 bases, leaving 11 bases of the junction unmatched. The CDR3 extends over 14 amino acids. Germline CDR1 SGHDT, CDR2 YYEEEE. This chain's CDR3 is CATAFSGSWETQYF. Written as DNA, the CDR3 is TGTGCCACCGCATTTAGCGGGAGCTGGGAGACCCAGTACTTC.

The V and J genes are TRBV6-4 and TRBJ2-4; TRBD2 agrees at 8 bases. The CDR3 runs to 18 residues. Germline V CDR1 and CDR2: MRHNA, SNTAGT. Trimming at V came to 4 bases and at J to 3 bases, leaving 14 bases not matched to a gene. The CDR3 DNA reads TGTGCCAGCAGTGCCCACCGAAGCGGGAGCTTCGTCAAAAACATTCAGTACTTC. Protein product: CASSAHRSGSFVKNIQYF.

This chain connects TRBV4-1 to TRBJ2-7; D is unresolved. Germline V gene sequence: CDR1 MGHRA, CDR2 YSYEKL. The CDR3 has 15 amino acids. Trimming stripped 4 bases from V and 0 bases from J, with 13 bases between. CDR3 in DNA: TGCGCCAGCAGCCCCATTGGGGTTAGCTCCTACGAGCAGTACTTC. Translated: CASSPIGVSSYEQYF.

This clone was observed a single time. The chain uses TRBV19 and TRBJ1-4; 7 positions match TRBD1. The CDR3 extends over 20 amino acids. Germline V gene lookup returns CDR1 LNHDA and CDR2 SQIVND (reference sequence). V lost 3 bases and J lost 0; bases outside the gene matches: 16. The CDR3 region has the DNA TGTGCCAGTAGTATGAGCCGGACAGGAAAAGTGTATGCAACTAATGAAAAACTGTTTTTT. Translating gives CASSMSRTGKVYATNEKLFF.

The CDR3 region is CASTISYF. The CDR3 bases are TGTGCCAGCACAATATCGTATTTT. The chain uses TRBV7-8 and TRBJ2-3; no reliable D call. The CDR3 runs 8 residues. V was clipped by 7 bases and J by 14 bases, with 7 bases between them. Germline values: CDR1 SGHVS, CDR2 FQNEAQ.

A note on this clone: The germline gene is not matched at one end of the junction; a read error may be the cause. This chain links TRBV7-8 with TRBJ2-1; 16 positions agree with TRBD2. In germline, CDR1 is SGHVS, CDR2 FQNEAQ. The CDR3 runs 15 residues. CDR3 sequence: CASSQGPGLAGGPLF. The DNA of the CDR3 is TGTGCCAGCAGCCAAGGGCCGGGACTAGCGGGGGGGCCTCTCTTC.

In its sample, this clone was seen once. The V and J genes are TRBV27 and TRBJ2-3; 8 bases agree with TRBD2. CDR1 MNHEY and CDR2 SMNVEV come from the germline V gene (reference sequence). With 5 bases clipped from V and 1 base from J, the junction kept 8 bases outside the gene matches. The CDR3 totals 16 residues. CDR3 loop: CASSRTRGVRTDTQYF. The CDR3 DNA reads as TGTGCCAGCAGTCGAACGCGGGGGGTCCGCACAGATACGCAGTATTTT.

This rearrangement joins TRBV7-6 to TRBJ1-3, with D perhaps TRBD1 (5 bases). Trimming took off 7 bases at V and 4 bases at J, with 20 bases between the two ends. The CDR3 is 16 amino acids. Germline values: CDR1 SGHVS, CDR2 FNYEAQ. CDR3 sequence reads: CASNSGGPAPGNTIYF. CDR3 sequence (DNA): TGTGCCAGCAACTCCGGGGGTCCGGCCCCCGGAAACACCATATATTTT.

The V call is TRBV11-3, the J call TRBJ1-5; no firm D call. Germline V gene sequence: CDR1 SGHNT, CDR2 YENEEA. The CDR3 totals 16 residues. Trimming stripped 1 base from V and 5 bases from J, with 15 bases between. The CDR3 here is CASSLVPPEEDQPQHF. CDR3 nucleotides: TGTGCCAGCAGCTTAGTACCACCCGAAGAGGATCAGCCCCAGCATTTT.

The V and J genes are TRBV5-4 and TRBJ2-5; D is unresolved. Germline-derived CDR1 and CDR2 are SGHNT and YYREEE (reference sequence). This CDR3 region has 15 residues. Trimming stripped 0 bases from V and 2 bases from J, with 11 bases between. DNA of the CDR3: TGTGCCAGCAGCTTGGTTTCCGGTTCTCAAGAGACCCAGTACTTC. Translated: CASSLVSGSQETQYF.

This chain uses TRBV29-1 with TRBJ1-4; D remains ambiguous. Germline V gives CDR1 SQVTM, CDR2 ANQGSEA. The CDR3 is made up of 12 amino acids. The ends were cut back, 4 bases at V and 4 bases at J, with 7 bases in the middle. Here the CDR3 reads CSVGLDNEKLFF. DNA of the CDR3: TGCAGCGTTGGTTTAGATAATGAAAAACTGTTTTTT.

This clone has a single count. The rearrangement uses TRBV7-9 and TRBJ2-1, with D possibly TRBD2 on 6 matching bases. The CDR3 has 15 amino acids. Germline V gene data show CDR1 as SEHNR and CDR2 as FQNEAQ (reference sequence). Trimming cost V 5 bases and J 6 bases, with 17 bases left between them. As DNA, the CDR3 is TGTGCCAGCAGCGCCAGACTAGAGTCGGGCAATGAGCAGTTCTTC. Translation: CASSARLESGNEQFF.

The rearrangement joins TRBV11-2 to TRBJ1-2; D may be TRBD1 (6 bases). The CDR3 consists of 16 residues. Germline V gene lookup returns CDR1 SGHAT and CDR2 FQNNGV. V was pared by 5 bases and J by 6 bases, with 22 bases between. CDR3 amino acids: CASSPSRAGVMDGYTF. The CDR3 bases are TGTGCCAGCAGCCCCTCCCGGGCAGGGGTGATGGATGGCTACACCTTC.

This clone was counted a single time. The chain has TRBV6-4 and TRBJ2-1; 12 positions agree with TRBD2. Germline V gives CDR1 MRHNA, CDR2 SNTAGT. J was trimmed by 8 bases and V by 6 bases; bases with no gene match: 8. The CDR3 consists of 15 residues. Written as DNA, the CDR3 is TGTGCCAGCAGCCCTCTAGCGGGGGGGCCGGATGAGCAGTTCTTC. It codes for CASSPLAGGPDEQFF.

V is TRBV7-3 and J is TRBJ1-5, with D possibly TRBD1 on 5 matching bases. Germline V gives CDR1 SGHTA, CDR2 FQGTGA. The CDR3 has 14 amino acids. The ends were cut back, 2 bases at V and 7 bases at J, with 12 bases in the middle. CDR3 coding DNA: TGTGCCAGCAGCTTAGTGCCAGAGGGGCAGCCCCAGCATTTT. Protein product: CASSLVPEGQPQHF.

V gene TRBV5-1 combines with J gene TRBJ2-1; D unclear. This CDR3 has 13 residues. V gave up 5 bases and J gave up 5 bases, with 11 bases separating them. The germline V gene encodes CDR1 SGHRS and CDR2 YFSETQ. The DNA for the CDR3 is TGCGCCAGCAGTGACGGGCCGAACAATGAGCAGTTCTTC. Its protein is CASSDGPNNEQFF.

The J gene is TRBJ2-4, the V gene TRBV2; 9 bases match TRBD1. The CDR3 is 16 residues long. V was clipped by 6 bases and J by 5 bases; unmatched bases: 11. Per germline, CDR1 SNHLY and CDR2 FYNNEI. In nucleotides, the CDR3 is TGTGCCAGCAGCGGGGACAGGGCCGGGGGGCAAAACATTCAGTACTTC. Translating gives CASSGDRAGGQNIQYF.

The CDR3 DNA reads as TGTGCCAGTAGTCCGCAAGACCGACCGTCCTACGAGCAGTACTTC. It encodes CASSPQDRPSYEQYF. The V call is TRBV19, the J call TRBJ2-7; no definite D call. Germline CDR1 and CDR2: LNHDA and SQIVND (reference sequence). The CDR3 has 15 residues. Trimming removed 5 bases from V and 1 base from J, with 15 bases in between.

The chain recombines TRBV7-9 with TRBJ1-1; D gene unclear. The germline V gene encodes CDR1 SEHNR and CDR2 FQNEAQ (reference sequence). CDR3 size: 13 residues. V lost 4 bases, J lost 3 bases, and 9 bases lay in between. CDR3 sequence: CASSSARDTEAFF. CDR3 bases: TGTGCCAGCAGCTCCGCTCGGGACACTGAAGCTTTCTTT.

V gene TRBV9 combines with J gene TRBJ2-6, with unresolved D. The ends were cut back, 4 bases at V and 4 bases at J, with 12 bases in the middle. Germline-derived CDR1 and CDR2 are SGDLS and YYNGEE. CDR3 size: 15 residues. In DNA, the CDR3 is TGTGCCAGCAGCCTGGGTGACGCGGGGGCCAACGTCCTGACTTTC. Residues: CASSLGDAGANVLTF.